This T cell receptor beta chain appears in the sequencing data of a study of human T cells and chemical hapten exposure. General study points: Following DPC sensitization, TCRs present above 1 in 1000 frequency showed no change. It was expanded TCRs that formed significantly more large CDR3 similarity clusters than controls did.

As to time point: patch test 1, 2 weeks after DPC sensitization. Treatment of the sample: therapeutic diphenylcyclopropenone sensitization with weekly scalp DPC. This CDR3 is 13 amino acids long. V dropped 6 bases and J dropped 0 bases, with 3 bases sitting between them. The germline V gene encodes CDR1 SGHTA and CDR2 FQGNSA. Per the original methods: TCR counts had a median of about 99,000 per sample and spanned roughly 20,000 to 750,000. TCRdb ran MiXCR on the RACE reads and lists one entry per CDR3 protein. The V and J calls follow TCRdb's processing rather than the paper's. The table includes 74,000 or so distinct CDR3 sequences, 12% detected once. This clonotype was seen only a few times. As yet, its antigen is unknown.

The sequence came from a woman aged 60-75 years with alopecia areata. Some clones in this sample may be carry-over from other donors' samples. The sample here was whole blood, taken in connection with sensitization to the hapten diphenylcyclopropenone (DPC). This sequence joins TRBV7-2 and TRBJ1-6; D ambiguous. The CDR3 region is CASRTSYNSPLHF. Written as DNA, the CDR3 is TGTGCCAGCAGGACCTCCTATAATTCACCCCTCCACTTT.